A single sample is the source of the 24 T cell receptor beta chains below, sequenced in a study of graft-versus-host responses after intestinal transplantation. Sequenced by immunoSEQ multiplex PCR; TCRdb stores in-frame clones only, minus some. The sample holds under 85,000 clones, 90% to 95% seen once. Their antigens remain unidentified. Sequencing used unstimulated CD8+ T cells sorted from spleen or lymph node cells, obtained before intestinal transplant. Receptor source: a human donor who received an intestinal transplant.

The chain joins TRBV7-9 to TRBJ1-1; perhaps TRBD1 as D (5 bases). Germline lookup yields CDR1 SEHNR and CDR2 FQNEAQ (reference sequence). Trimming pared 4 bases from V and 3 bases from J, leaving 15 bases between. The CDR3 covers 15 residues. CDR3 in amino acids: CASSSPGFRDTEAFF. In nucleotides, the CDR3 is TGTGCCAGCAGCTCTCCAGGGTTCAGGGACACTGAAGCTTTCTTT.

The J gene is TRBJ1-2, the V gene TRBV27; D is possibly TRBD1 (5 bases). This CDR3 contains 15 residues. Between the trimmed V and J ends, which lost 3 bases and 5 bases, there was a span of 16 bases. Germline V gene data show CDR1 as MNHEY and CDR2 as SMNVEV (reference sequence). CDR3 residues: CASSLVRGGGYGYTF. For the CDR3, the DNA is TGTGCCAGCAGTTTGGTGAGGGGAGGTGGGTATGGCTACACCTTC.

This chain links TRBV19 with TRBJ2-7, with D perhaps matching TRBD1 or TRBD2 (5 bases each). The CDR3 is 14 residues long. Trimming removed 3 bases from V and 3 bases from J, with 12 bases in between. Germline CDR1 and CDR2: LNHDA and SQIVND (reference sequence). CDR3 amino acids: CASSIGLGDYEQYF. CDR3 coding DNA: TGTGCCAGTAGTATTGGGTTGGGGGACTACGAGCAGTACTTC.

This sequence joins TRBV28 and TRBJ2-7, with D perhaps TRBD2 (6 bases). V gave up 6 bases and J gave up 4 bases, with 10 bases separating them. The CDR3 spans 12 residues. The germline CDR1 and CDR2 sequences are MDHEN and SYDVKM. The CDR3 region is CASSPAGYEQYF. In DNA form, the CDR3 reads TGTGCCAGCAGCCCGGCGGGGTACGAGCAGTACTTC. Based on the CDR3 plus reference TRBV28 and TRBJ2-7, the full variable domain is DVKVTQSSRYLVKRTGEKVFLECVQDMDHENMFWYRQDPGLGLRLIYFSYDVKMKEKGDIPEGYSVSREKKERFSLILESASTNQTSMYLCASSPAGYEQYFGPGTRLTVT.

The V and J genes are TRBV10-2 and TRBJ2-7; 11 bases fit TRBD2. The CDR3 sequence is 14 residues long. Trimming at V came to 6 bases and at J to 4 bases, leaving 5 bases not matched to a gene. CDR1 and CDR2 from the germline V gene are WSHSY and SAAADI. The CDR3 DNA sequence: TGCGCCAGCAGGAGTGGGACTAGCGGTTACGAGCAGTACTTC. Protein sequence: CASRSGTSGYEQYF.

This chain joins TRBV27 and TRBJ2-7; TRBD1 or TRBD2 may be the D gene (5 bases each). The CDR3 length is 14 residues. Germline loops: CDR1 MNHEY, CDR2 SMNVEV (reference sequence). Trimming took off 2 bases at V and 6 bases at J, with 14 bases between the two ends. CDR3 region: CASSLTGLLLEQYF. CDR3 bases: TGTGCCAGCAGTTTAACAGGACTGCTTCTCGAGCAGTACTTC.

The rearrangement links TRBV5-1 to TRBJ2-1; 11 bases match TRBD2. Germline CDR1 is SGHRS and CDR2 is YFSETQ. The J segment lost 1 base and the V segment lost 2 bases, leaving 5 bases of the junction unmatched. This CDR3 is built from 17 residues. In DNA form, the CDR3 reads TGCGCCAGCAGCTTAGCGGGACTAGCGGAATCCTACAATGAGCAGTTCTTC. This codes for CASSLAGLAESYNEQFF.

The V and J genes are TRBV4-1 and TRBJ1-3; D is possibly TRBD1 (5 bases). Germline-derived CDR1 and CDR2 are MGHRA and YSYEKL. CDR3 length equals 17 residues. V was cut by 1 base and J by 2 bases, with 15 bases left in between. The CDR3 sequence: CASSQAIQGRTGNTIYF. For the CDR3, the DNA is TGCGCCAGCAGCCAAGCCATTCAGGGTAGAACTGGAAACACCATATATTTT.

The chain joins TRBV5-5 to TRBJ1-1; D unclear. This CDR3 has 13 amino acids. V lost 0 bases to trimming and J lost 1 base, with 4 bases between them. From germline, CDR1 is SGHKS and CDR2 YYEKEE (reference sequence). In DNA, the CDR3 is TGTGCCAGCAGCTTGGGGAGGAACACTGAAGCTTTCTTT. Amino acid sequence: CASSLGRNTEAFF.

The chain couples TRBV27 to TRBJ1-2; weak D call: TRBD1 (5 bases). The germline V and J ends were trimmed by 2 bases and 4 bases, with 8 bases remaining between them. Germline CDR1 reads MNHEY; CDR2 reads SMNVEV (reference sequence). The CDR3 has 13 amino acids. The DNA for the CDR3 is TGTGCCAGCAGTTTAAAAGGGGCCTATGGCTACACCTTC. Translating gives CASSLKGAYGYTF.

The chain recombines TRBV5-1 with TRBJ1-1, with 7 positions matching TRBD1. The germline V gene encodes CDR1 SGHRS and CDR2 YFSETQ. CDR3 length: 12 amino acids. Trimming removed 4 bases from V and 9 bases from J; junction bases left unmatched: 6. The DNA for the CDR3 is TGCGCCAGCAGCGGACAGGAAGCAAAAGCTTTCTTT. Its translation: CASSGQEAKAFF. The entire variable domain, with the rest obtained from reference TRBV5-1 and TRBJ1-1, is as follows: KAGVTQTPRYLIKTRGQQVTLSCSPISGHRSVSWYQQTPGQGLQFLFEYFSETQRNKGNFPGRFSGRQFSNSRSEMNVSTLELGDSALYLCASSGQEAKAFFGQGTRLTVV.

This clone has just a few counts. The CDR3 is CASSESGDQPQHF. CDR3 nucleotides: TGTGCCAGCAGTGAATCGGGGGATCAGCCCCAGCATTTT. This sequence joins TRBV2 and TRBJ1-5; possibly TRBD1 for D (5 bases). The germline V gene has CDR1 SNHLY and CDR2 FYNNEI. The CDR3 sequence is 13 residues long. V lost 2 bases and J 5 bases, leaving 7 bases between the germline ends.

As regards this clone: At one end, the junction sequence differs from germline, possibly due to a read error. V usage is TRBV7-6 and J usage is TRBJ2-2; TRBD1 matches 8 bases. Germline CDR1 reads SGHVS; CDR2 reads FNYEAQ. The CDR3 length is 16 residues. This CDR3 reads CVSSLPQGVFPGELFF. The DNA for the CDR3 is TGTGTCAGCAGCCTCCCACAGGGGGTCTTTCCCGGGGAGCTGTTTTTT.

The V call is TRBV5-1, the J call TRBJ2-1; 12 nucleotides line up with TRBD2. In germline, CDR1 is SGHRS, CDR2 YFSETQ. The CDR3 is made up of 15 amino acids. The ends lost 5 bases at V and 2 bases at J; junction bases unmatched: 2. DNA for the CDR3: TGCGCCAGCAGGACTAGCGGGAGCCCCTACAATGAGCAGTTCTTC. It yields the protein CASRTSGSPYNEQFF.

This chain joins TRBV9 and TRBJ1-2; TRBD1 agrees at 8 bases. The junction had 10 bases not matched to a gene; V was cut back by 5 bases and J by 4 bases. Germline V gene lookup returns CDR1 SGDLS and CDR2 YYNGEE. The length of the CDR3 is 15 residues. The CDR3 bases are TGTGCCAGCAGTGCTGTCGGGACAGGTCGCTATGGCTACACCTTC. Its protein product is CASSAVGTGRYGYTF.

The chain combines TRBV9 with TRBJ1-3; no reliable D call. This CDR3 spans 12 amino acids. CDR1 is SGDLS, CDR2 YYNGEE, per germline. V lost 4 bases, J lost 0 bases, and 2 bases lay in between. The CDR3 DNA is TGTGCCAGCAGCCCCTCTGGAAACACCATATATTTT. It yields the protein CASSPSGNTIYF.

The chain combines TRBV4-2 with TRBJ2-1, with D perhaps being TRBD1 or TRBD2 (5 bases each). The CDR3 contains 16 residues. V lost 0 bases and J 4 bases, leaving 13 bases between the germline ends. From germline, CDR1 is LGHNA and CDR2 YNFKEQ. The CDR3 sequence: CASSQEGVASYNEQFF. The CDR3, as DNA: TGTGCCAGCAGCCAAGAGGGGGTAGCTTCTTACAATGAGCAGTTCTTC.

This clone was seen just once. The chain carries TRBV18 and TRBJ1-2, with D possibly TRBD1 on 5 matching bases. Germline CDR1 KGHSH, CDR2 LQKENI. V shed 3 bases and J shed 0 bases, with 17 bases lying between them. The CDR3 has 17 amino acids. CDR3 sequence reads: CASSPTPGTATNYGYTF. CDR3 in DNA: TGTGCCAGCTCACCGACCCCTGGGACGGCTACTAACTATGGCTACACCTTC.

CDR3: CASSSGLAVEQYF. The CDR3 coding sequence is TGCGCCAGCAGCTCGGGGCTAGCGGTCGAGCAGTACTTC. V and J are TRBV5-1 and TRBJ2-7, with 7 bases aligning to TRBD2. Germline V gives CDR1 SGHRS, CDR2 YFSETQ. The CDR3 contains 13 residues. V was pared by 3 bases and J by 6 bases, with 6 bases of the junction left unmatched.

This chain connects TRBV5-8 to TRBJ2-7; no clear D. Trimming left V 0 bases short and J 3 bases short, with 1 base between. The germline V gene encodes CDR1 SGHTS and CDR2 YDEGEE. There are 11 residues in the CDR3. The CDR3 sequence is CASSLVYEQYF. CDR3 DNA sequence: TGTGCCAGCAGCTTGGTCTACGAGCAGTACTTC. Variable domain in full (rest from reference TRBV5-8 and TRBJ2-7): EAGVTQSPTHLIKTRGQQATLRCSPISGHTSVYWYQQALGLGLQFLLWYDEGEERNRGNFPPRFSGRQFPNYSSELNVNALELEDSALYLCASSLVYEQYFGPGTRLTVT.

A single count supports this clone. The V and J genes are TRBV19 and TRBJ2-5, with D hard to call. Germline CDR1 LNHDA, CDR2 SQIVND (reference sequence). The CDR3 is 15 amino acids. V lost 4 bases and J lost 2, with 14 bases in between. The CDR3 bases are TGTGCCAGTAGTAGAGACGGAGAATTTCAAGAGACCCAGTACTTC. Residues: CASSRDGEFQETQYF.

The genes are TRBV6-5 and TRBJ2-5; tentatively, D is TRBD1 (6 bases). The J call could be wrong; TRBJ2-7 is a better fit for the DNA end. This CDR3 has 14 amino acids. Per the germline V gene, CDR1 is MNHEY and CDR2 is SVGAGI. CDR3 loop: CASSYNRETYEQYF. Written as DNA, the CDR3 is TGTGCCAGCAGTTATAACAGGGAAACCTACGAGCAGTACTTC.

The V and J genes are TRBV19 and TRBJ1-5, with 9 bases that match TRBD1. The CDR3 contains 19 residues. CDR1 and CDR2 (germline): LNHDA, SQIVND (reference sequence). J was trimmed by 0 bases and V by 6 bases; bases with no gene match: 15. The CDR3 reads CASSVFIQGATYSNQPQHF. The CDR3 region has the DNA TGTGCCAGTAGCGTCTTCATACAGGGGGCAACGTATAGCAATCAGCCCCAGCATTTT.

The chain joins TRBV7-9 to TRBJ1-2; D is ambiguous. The CDR3 runs 13 residues. Germline assignment: CDR1 SEHNR and CDR2 FQNEAQ (reference sequence). Deletions cut 0 bases from V and 6 bases from J, with 8 bases between. Here the CDR3 DNA reads TGTGCCAGCAGCTTAGCTGGTCCGGATGGCTACACCTTC. This codes for CASSLAGPDGYTF.